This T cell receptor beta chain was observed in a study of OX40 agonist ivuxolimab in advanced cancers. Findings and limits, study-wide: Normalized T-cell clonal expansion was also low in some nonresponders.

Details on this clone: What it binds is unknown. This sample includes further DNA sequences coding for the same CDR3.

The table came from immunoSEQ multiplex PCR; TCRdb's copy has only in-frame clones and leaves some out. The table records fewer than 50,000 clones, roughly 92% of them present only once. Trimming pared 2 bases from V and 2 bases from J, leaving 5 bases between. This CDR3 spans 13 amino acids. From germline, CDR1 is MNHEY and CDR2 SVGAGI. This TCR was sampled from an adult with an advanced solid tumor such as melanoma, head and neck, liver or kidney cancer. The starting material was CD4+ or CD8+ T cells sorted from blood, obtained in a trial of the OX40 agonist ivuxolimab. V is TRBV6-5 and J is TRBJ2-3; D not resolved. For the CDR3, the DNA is TGTGCCAGCAGTTACGGTTCCACAGATACGCAGTATTTT. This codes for CASSYGSTDTQYF.